This paragraph reports one T cell receptor (beta chain). The germline gene is not matched at one end of the junction; a read error may be the cause. CDR1 and CDR2 (germline): SSHAT, FNYEAQ (reference sequence). The CDR3 sequence is 14 residues long. This sample was taken from a study of blood T cell repertoires in COVID-19. Background on the study: Acute and convalescent COVID-19 specimens originated in the United States, Italy and Spain. The cDNA or gDNA used as material had been derived from T cells, B-cell-depleted T cells, or PBMCs.

Authors' data handling: Estimation of nucleated cell counts was performed using reference gene primer amplification. The protocol was immunoSEQ multiplex PCR, while the TCRdb copy is restricted to in-frame clones and leaves out a portion. Clone size and the V and J calls come from that table; the DNA yielded D and trimming. The sample shows over 250,000 clones, more than 70% of them seen only once. The TCR was taken from a woman aged 50 to 60 with acute or convalescent COVID-19. This rearrangement joins TRBV7-7 to TRBJ2-7; 8 bases match TRBD1. The sequenced sample was peripheral blood. The CDR3 sequence: CASSSARTGSEQYF. CDR3 nucleotide sequence: TGTGCTAGCAGCTCAGCCAGGACAGGGAGCGAGCAGTACTTC.